This T cell receptor (beta chain) was found in a study of Tregs in tolerant kidney transplant recipients. Study-wide points: This study did not directly address biological reproducibility. Donor-specific Treg expansion exceeded global Treg expansion in tolerant patients, suggesting antigen drive.

V lost 4 bases to trimming and J lost 0 bases; unmatched junction nucleotides: 4. Germline loops: CDR1 SGDLS, CDR2 YYNGEE. The CDR3 contains 16 residues. On this clone itself: Its antigen is still unknown.

Mixed chimerism was transient after nonmyeloablative marrow transplants from related graft donors. TCRdb keeps only in-frame clones here, not all; method: immunoSEQ multiplex PCR. The data contain more than 70,000 clones, roughly nine tenths of them seen just once; the ten biggest clones take up around 1.4%. The TCR sequence derives from a human patient who received a combined kidney and bone marrow transplant. Among the T cells, some may be from the graft donor. The source was CD4+ T cells from blood (PBMCs), collected 24 months after the transplant. This chain links TRBV9 with TRBJ2-3; TRBD2 aligns across 11 bases. DNA for the CDR3: TGTGCCAGCAGCCTGGGACTAGCGGAAAGCACAGATACGCAGTATTTT. Protein: CASSLGLAESTDTQYF.